Listed here are 13 T cell receptor beta chains from one sample, sequenced in a study of T cells in Graves' hyperthyroidism and ophthalmopathy. RNA transcripts gave rise to amplified TCR beta CDR3 regions. TCR CDR3 regions were first amplified by RT-PCR with HTBI primers. TCRdb called the multiplex PCR reads again in MiXCR, with one record for every CDR3 protein. The table records around 490,000 distinct CDR3 sequences, about 20% of them present only once. The specimen was blood. These receptors were obtained from a man in his forties with Graves' ophthalmopathy.

This clonotype was seen more than once but under ten times. The chain employs TRBV2 and TRBJ2-1; 8 bases match TRBD2. The CDR3 is 14 residues long. V trimming: 8 bases; J trimming: 2 bases; junction bases outside the gene matches: 5. The germline V gene encodes CDR1 SNHLY and CDR2 FYNNEI. CDR3 sequence reads: CASRRGGPYNEQFF. Here the CDR3 DNA reads TGTGCCAGCCGTCGGGGGGGACCCTACAATGAGCAGTTCTTC.

Of note for this clonotype: This may come from a read error, since a much larger clone is one base off. The rearrangement joins TRBV18 to TRBJ1-1; D is unclear. The CDR3 has 14 residues. Germline V gene sequence: CDR1 KGHSH, CDR2 LQKENI. In nucleotides, the CDR3 is TGTGCCGGCTCACTCCACCCCCAGCCTAGAGAAGCTTTCTTT. Protein: CAGSLHPQPREAFF.

The V and J genes are TRBV6-2 or TRBV6-3 and TRBJ2-7; D is perhaps TRBD1 or TRBD2 (5 bases each). Germline V gives CDR1 MNHEY, CDR2 SVGEGT. Trimming pared 7 bases from V and 3 bases from J, leaving 13 bases between. The CDR3 has 13 amino acids. CDR3 region: CASTPPRGYEQYF. The CDR3 bases are TGTGCCAGCACTCCGCCGAGGGGCTACGAGCAGTACTTC.

This clonotype was picked up a small number of times. V gene TRBV3-1 combines with J gene TRBJ1-6; D is possibly TRBD1 (5 bases). The ends were cut back, 4 bases at V and 5 bases at J, with 15 bases in the middle. This CDR3 comprises 16 residues. In germline, CDR1 is LGHDT, CDR2 YNNKEL (reference sequence). This chain's CDR3 is CASSPRGGPNNSPLHF. CDR3 DNA: TGTGCCAGCAGCCCAAGGGGAGGACCTAATAATTCACCCCTCCACTTT. The full variable domain, completed using reference TRBV3-1 and TRBJ1-6, is DTAVSQTPKYLVTQMGNDKSIKCEQNLGHDTMYWYKQDSKKFLKIMFSYNNKELIINETVPNRFSPKSPDKAHLNLHINSLELGDSAVYFCASSPRGGPNNSPLHFGNGTRLTVT.

This clonotype was observed a few times. The chain combines TRBV9 with TRBJ1-4; tentatively, D is TRBD1 (6 bases). Germline CDR1 and CDR2: SGDLS and YYNGEE. The V gene lost 3 bases and the J gene lost 8 bases, with 20 bases spanning the gap. This CDR3 spans 16 amino acids. The CDR3 sequence: CASSASPGLQGEKLFF. The CDR3 region has the DNA TGTGCCAGCAGCGCGTCTCCGGGGTTACAGGGAGAAAAACTGTTTTTT.

V gene TRBV30 combines with J gene TRBJ2-3; D ambiguous. This CDR3 comprises 14 residues. V lost 0 bases, J lost 0 bases, and 7 bases lay in between. In germline, CDR1 is GTSNPN, CDR2 SVGIG (reference sequence). The CDR3 DNA follows: TGTGCCTGGAGTGTACCCGAAAGCACAGATACGCAGTATTTT. Protein product: CAWSVPESTDTQYF.

This chain uses TRBV7-2 with TRBJ2-5; the D gene is possibly TRBD2 (6 bases). The CDR3 loop spans 15 amino acids. Trimming removed 3 bases from V and 5 bases from J, with 16 bases in between. Germline-derived CDR1 and CDR2 are SGHTA and FQGNSA. The CDR3: CASSFGERREETQYF. The CDR3 DNA reads TGTGCCAGCAGCTTCGGTGAGAGACGGGAGGAGACCCAGTACTTC.

This clonotype was observed a few times. V usage is TRBV27 and J usage is TRBJ2-2; 8 bases align to TRBD2. Losses at the gene ends were 5 bases for V and 1 base for J; bases not matched to a gene: 9. From germline, CDR1 is MNHEY and CDR2 SMNVEV (reference sequence). The CDR3 covers 17 residues. CDR3 in DNA: TGTGCCAGCAGTCCCACCTTACTAGCGGTGAACACCGGGGAGCTGTTTTTT. The encoded protein is CASSPTLLAVNTGELFF.

Many counts were recorded for this clonotype. In DNA, the CDR3 is TGTGCCAGCATTCTCTCGGGCGGGGAAACTGAAGCTTTCTTT. Translation gives CASILSGGETEAFF. This chain connects TRBV2 to TRBJ1-1; no clear D. The V end was cut by 7 bases, the J end by 5 bases, with 17 bases between. Looked up from germline, CDR1 is SNHLY and CDR2 is FYNNEI. The CDR3 has 14 amino acids.

This clonotype has at least ten counts. For the CDR3, the DNA is TGCGCCAGCAGCCAAGGACTAGCGGCTCCTGCGGAGACCCAGTACTTC. Translating it yields CASSQGLAAPAETQYF. The rearrangement joins TRBV5-1 to TRBJ2-5; 10 bases agree with TRBD2. Per germline, CDR1 SGHRS and CDR2 YFSETQ. The CDR3 contains 16 residues. Trimming took 4 bases from V and 5 from J; bases not matched to a gene: 11.

In its sample, this clonotype was seen a few times. V and J are TRBV6-2 or TRBV6-3 and TRBJ1-5; D unclear. CDR3 length: 16 residues. Trimming pared 5 bases from V and 0 bases from J, leaving 14 bases between. Germline loops: CDR1 MNHEY, CDR2 SVGEGT. The CDR3 loop reads CASSRPDIYSNQPQHF. The CDR3 DNA follows: TGTGCCAGCAGTCGGCCCGACATCTATAGCAATCAGCCCCAGCATTTT.

This clonotype was observed many times. The chain couples TRBV3-1 to TRBJ1-2; unclear D gene. The CDR3 is 16 amino acids. The V end was cut by 2 bases, the J end by 0 bases, with 13 bases between. Per germline, CDR1 LGHDT and CDR2 YNNKEL (reference sequence). The CDR3 loop is CASSQTKGSTNYGYTF. The CDR3 region has the DNA TGTGCCAGCAGCCAAACGAAAGGCAGCACTAACTATGGCTACACCTTC. Full variable domain (rest looked up from reference TRBV3-1 and TRBJ1-2): DTAVSQTPKYLVTQMGNDKSIKCEQNLGHDTMYWYKQDSKKFLKIMFSYNNKELIINETVPNRFSPKSPDKAHLNLHINSLELGDSAVYFCASSQTKGSTNYGYTFGSGTRLTVV.

Points on this clonotype: A junction boundary mismatches the germline segment, possibly from a read error. The chain combines TRBV28 with TRBJ2-7; no definite D call. Germline values: CDR1 MDHEN, CDR2 SYDVKM. This CDR3 comprises 12 residues. This CDR3 reads CTSSFGHREQYF. The DNA for the CDR3 is TGTACCAGCAGTTTTGGCCACAGAGAGCAGTACTTC.